This T cell receptor beta chain appears in the sequencing data of a study of shared clonotypes between healthy human individuals. General study results and limits: Rarefaction revealed incomplete sorted-subset sequencing despite large depth. Of the naive CD4 clonotypes, around 4.8% were shared across several donors.

Sequencing used immunoSEQ multiplex PCR; TCRdb keeps in-frame clones, though not all of them. The sample consists of 850,000 to 1,100,000 clones, 77% of them appearing once. After removal of 6 bases from V and 6 bases from J, the junction contained 12 bases not matched to a gene. The CDR3 spans 16 residues. Germline CDR1 and CDR2: SEHNR and FQNEAQ (reference sequence). A remark on this clone: No antigen is known for it.

V and J are TRBV7-9 and TRBJ2-2; 8 bases agree with TRBD1. Sequencing was done on a sample of memory CD4+ T cells from PBMCs. Subset meaning: CD45RA-negative fraction. The source is a man younger than 35 in good health. Some clones in this sample may be carry-over from other donors' samples. The CDR3 coding sequence is TGTGCCAGCAGTAATGCCAGGGGGCTAGTCGCCGGGGAGCTGTTTTTT. It translates to CASSNARGLVAGELFF.